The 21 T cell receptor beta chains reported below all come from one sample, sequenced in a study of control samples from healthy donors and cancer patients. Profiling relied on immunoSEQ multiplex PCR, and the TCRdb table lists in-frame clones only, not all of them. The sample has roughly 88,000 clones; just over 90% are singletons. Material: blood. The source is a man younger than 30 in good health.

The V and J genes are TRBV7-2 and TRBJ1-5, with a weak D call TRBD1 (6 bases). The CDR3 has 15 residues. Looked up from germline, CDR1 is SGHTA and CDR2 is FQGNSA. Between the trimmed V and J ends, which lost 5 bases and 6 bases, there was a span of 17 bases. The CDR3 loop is CASSLQGQGSQPQHF. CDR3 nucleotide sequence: TGTGCCAGCAGCCTACAGGGTCAAGGGAGTCAGCCCCAGCATTTT.

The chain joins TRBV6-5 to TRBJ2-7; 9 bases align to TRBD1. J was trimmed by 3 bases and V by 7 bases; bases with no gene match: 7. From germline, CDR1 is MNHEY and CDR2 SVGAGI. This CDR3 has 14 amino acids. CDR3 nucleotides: TGTGCCAGCAAAAACAGGGGGCCCCTCTACGAGCAGTACTTC. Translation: CASKNRGPLYEQYF.

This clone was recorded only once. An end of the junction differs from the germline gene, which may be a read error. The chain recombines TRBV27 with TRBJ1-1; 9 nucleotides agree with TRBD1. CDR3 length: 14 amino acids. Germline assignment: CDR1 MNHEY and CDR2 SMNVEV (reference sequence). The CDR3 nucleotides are TGTGCCACCAGTTCGGGGGACAGGGTCACTGAAGCTTTCTTT. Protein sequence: CATSSGDRVTEAFF.

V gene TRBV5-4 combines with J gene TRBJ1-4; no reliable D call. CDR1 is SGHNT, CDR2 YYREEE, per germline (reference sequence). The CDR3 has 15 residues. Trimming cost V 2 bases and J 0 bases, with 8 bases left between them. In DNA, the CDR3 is TGTGCCAGCAGCTTAGACCCTGCAACTAATGAAAAACTGTTTTTT. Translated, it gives CASSLDPATNEKLFF.

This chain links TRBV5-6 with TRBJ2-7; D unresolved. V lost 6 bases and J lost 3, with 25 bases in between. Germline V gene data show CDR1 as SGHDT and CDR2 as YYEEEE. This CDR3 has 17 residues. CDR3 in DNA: TGTGCCAGCACCGTCGACCCGCAGAAACAGAATAACTACGAGCAGTACTTC. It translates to CASTVDPQKQNNYEQYF. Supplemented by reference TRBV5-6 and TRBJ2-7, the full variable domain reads DAGVTQSPTHLIKTRGQQVTLRCSPKSGHDTVSWYQQALGQGPQFIFQYYEEEERQRGNFPDRFSGHQFPNYSSELNVNALLLGDSALYLCASTVDPQKQNNYEQYFGPGTRLTVT.

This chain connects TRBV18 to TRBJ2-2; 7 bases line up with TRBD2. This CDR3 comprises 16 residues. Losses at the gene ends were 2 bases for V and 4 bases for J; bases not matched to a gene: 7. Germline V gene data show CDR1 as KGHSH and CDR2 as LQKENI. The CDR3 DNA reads TGTGCCAGCTCACCATTTGCGGGAGACGGCACCGGGGAGCTGTTTTTT. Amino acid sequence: CASSPFAGDGTGELFF.

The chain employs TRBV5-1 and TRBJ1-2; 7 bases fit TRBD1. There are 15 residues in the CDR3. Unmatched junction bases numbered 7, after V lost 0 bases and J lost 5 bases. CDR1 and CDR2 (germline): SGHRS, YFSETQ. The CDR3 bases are TGCGCCAGCAGCTTGGCCGCAGGGGGGGAGTATGGCTACACCTTC. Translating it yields CASSLAAGGEYGYTF. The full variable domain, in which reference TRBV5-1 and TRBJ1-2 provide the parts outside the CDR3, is KAGVTQTPRYLIKTRGQQVTLSCSPISGHRSVSWYQQTPGQGLQFLFEYFSETQRNKGNFPGRFSGRQFSNSRSEMNVSTLELGDSALYLCASSLAAGGEYGYTFGSGTRLTVV.

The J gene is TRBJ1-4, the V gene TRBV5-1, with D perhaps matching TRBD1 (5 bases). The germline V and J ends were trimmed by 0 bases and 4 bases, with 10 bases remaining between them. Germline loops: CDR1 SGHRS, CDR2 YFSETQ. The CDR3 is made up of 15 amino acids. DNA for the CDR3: TGCGCCAGCAGCTTGGAGGGGACGAATAATGAAAAACTGTTTTTT. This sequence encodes CASSLEGTNNEKLFF.

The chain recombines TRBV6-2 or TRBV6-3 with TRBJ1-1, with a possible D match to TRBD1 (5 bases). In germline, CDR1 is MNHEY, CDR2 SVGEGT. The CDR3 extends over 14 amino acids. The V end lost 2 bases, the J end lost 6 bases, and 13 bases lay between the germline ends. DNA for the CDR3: TGTGCCAGCAGTTACGATGGTATGGGGCCTGAAGCTTTCTTT. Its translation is CASSYDGMGPEAFF.

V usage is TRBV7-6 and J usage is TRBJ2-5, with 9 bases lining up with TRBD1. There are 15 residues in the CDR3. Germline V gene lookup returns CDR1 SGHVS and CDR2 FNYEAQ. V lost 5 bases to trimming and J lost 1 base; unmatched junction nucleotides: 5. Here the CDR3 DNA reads TGTGCCAGCAGCCTTCCGGGACAGGGCCAAGAGACCCAGTACTTC. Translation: CASSLPGQGQETQYF.

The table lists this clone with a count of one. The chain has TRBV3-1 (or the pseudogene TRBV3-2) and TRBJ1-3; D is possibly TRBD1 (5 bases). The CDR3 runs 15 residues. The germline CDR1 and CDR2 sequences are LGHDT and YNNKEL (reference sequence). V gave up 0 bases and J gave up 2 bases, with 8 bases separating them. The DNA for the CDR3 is TGTGCCAGCAGCCAAGATCAGGGACCTGGAAACACCATATATTTT. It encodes CASSQDQGPGNTIYF.

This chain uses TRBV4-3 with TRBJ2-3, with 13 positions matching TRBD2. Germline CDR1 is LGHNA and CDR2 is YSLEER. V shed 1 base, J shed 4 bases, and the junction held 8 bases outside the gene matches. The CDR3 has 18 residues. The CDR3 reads CASSQGVRTSGRADTQYF. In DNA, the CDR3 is TGCGCCAGCAGCCAAGGGGTACGGACTAGCGGGAGAGCAGATACGCAGTATTTT.

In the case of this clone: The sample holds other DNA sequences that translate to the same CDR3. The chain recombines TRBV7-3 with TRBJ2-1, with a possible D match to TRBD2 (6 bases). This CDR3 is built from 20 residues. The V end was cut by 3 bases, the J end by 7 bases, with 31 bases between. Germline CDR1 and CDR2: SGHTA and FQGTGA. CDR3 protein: CASSLDPGLARETPGNEQFF. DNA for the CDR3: TGTGCCAGCAGCTTGGACCCGGGGCTAGCGCGGGAAACCCCTGGGAATGAGCAGTTCTTC.

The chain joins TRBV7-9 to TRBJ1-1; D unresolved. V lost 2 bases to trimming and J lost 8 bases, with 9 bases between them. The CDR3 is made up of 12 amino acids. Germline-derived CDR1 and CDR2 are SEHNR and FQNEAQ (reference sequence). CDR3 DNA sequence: TGTGCCAGCAGCTTAAGTCCCAGGGAAGCTTTCTTT. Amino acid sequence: CASSLSPREAFF.

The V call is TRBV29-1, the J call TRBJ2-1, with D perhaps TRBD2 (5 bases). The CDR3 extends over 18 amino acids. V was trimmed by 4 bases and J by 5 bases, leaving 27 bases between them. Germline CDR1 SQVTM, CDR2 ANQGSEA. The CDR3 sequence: CSVGVGLALPRGDNEQFF. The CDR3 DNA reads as TGCAGCGTTGGCGTAGGTCTAGCCCTACCCCGTGGGGACAATGAGCAGTTCTTC.

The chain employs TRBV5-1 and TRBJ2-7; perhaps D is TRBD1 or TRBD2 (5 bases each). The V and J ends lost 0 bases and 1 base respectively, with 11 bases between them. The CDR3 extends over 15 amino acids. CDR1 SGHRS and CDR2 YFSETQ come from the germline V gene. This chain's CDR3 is CASSLEAGRSYEQYF. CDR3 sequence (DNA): TGCGCCAGCAGCTTGGAGGCAGGGAGATCCTACGAGCAGTACTTC.

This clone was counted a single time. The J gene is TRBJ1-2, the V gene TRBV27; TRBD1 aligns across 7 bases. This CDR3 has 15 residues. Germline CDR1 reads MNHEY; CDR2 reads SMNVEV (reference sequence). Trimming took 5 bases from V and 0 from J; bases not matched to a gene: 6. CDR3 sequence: CASSTSGTANYGYTF. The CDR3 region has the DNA TGTGCCAGCAGTACCTCCGGGACAGCTAACTATGGCTACACCTTC.

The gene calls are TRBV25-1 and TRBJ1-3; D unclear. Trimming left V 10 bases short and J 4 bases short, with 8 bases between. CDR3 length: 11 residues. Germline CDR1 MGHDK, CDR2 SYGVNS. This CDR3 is CATEHGNTIYF. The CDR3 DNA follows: TGTGCCACCGAACACGGAAACACCATATATTTT.

This chain's CDR3 is CASSLARGRSNQPQHF. The CDR3 bases are TGTGCCAGCAGCTTGGCTAGGGGGCGCAGCAATCAGCCCCAGCATTTT. The gene calls are TRBV5-6 and TRBJ1-5, with 7 bases aligning to TRBD1. With 0 bases clipped from V and 1 base from J, the junction kept 4 bases outside the gene matches. Germline CDR1 and CDR2: SGHDT and YYEEEE. The CDR3 runs 16 residues.

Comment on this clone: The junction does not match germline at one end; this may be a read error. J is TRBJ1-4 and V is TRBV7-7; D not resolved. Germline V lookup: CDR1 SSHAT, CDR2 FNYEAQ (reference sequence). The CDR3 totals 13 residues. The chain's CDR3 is CASSPGYGEKLFF. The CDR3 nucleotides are TGTGCTAGCAGCCCCGGCTACGGGGAAAAACTGTTTTTT.

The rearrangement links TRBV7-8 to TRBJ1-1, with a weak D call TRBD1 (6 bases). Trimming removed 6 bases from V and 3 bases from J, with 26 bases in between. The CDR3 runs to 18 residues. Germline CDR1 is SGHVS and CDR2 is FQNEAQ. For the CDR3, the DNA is TGTGCCAGCAGTTTCCCGAAACTGCCAGGGGCCAGGCACACTGAAGCTTTCTTT. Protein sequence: CASSFPKLPGARHTEAFF. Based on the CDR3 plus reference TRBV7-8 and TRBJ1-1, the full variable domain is GAGVSQSPRYKVAKRGQDVALRCDPISGHVSLFWYQQALGQGPEFLTYFQNEAQLDKSGLPSDRFFAERPEGSVSTLKIQRTQQEDSAVYLCASSFPKLPGARHTEAFFGQGTRLTVV.